The rows below give T cell receptor beta chains drawn from one sample of a study of Graves' ophthalmopathy and Graves' hyperthyroidism. Via MiXCR, TCRdb re-called the multiplex PCR reads, giving one row per CDR3 protein. The top ten clones hold roughly half of a sample with about 240,000 distinct CDR3 sequences, 40% to 50% of them seen once. The sequenced sample consisted of peripheral blood. These receptors all stem from an adult man with Graves' ophthalmopathy. CDR3s include the opening cysteine and the closing phenylalanine or tryptophan. The D gene is left open where the match is weak. Rows give clone size only sometimes, using once, few, many, or a class for an expanded clone.

d_gene,j_gene,v_gene,abundance,CDR3nt,CDR3aa
NA,TRBJ1-2,TRBV10-3,NA,TGTGCCATCAGTGAGGGAAACGAGCAGTACTATGGCTACACCTTC,CAISEGNEQYYGYTF
NA,TRBJ1-5,TRBV5-5,few,TGTGCCAGCAGCTTGTTGGTCCAGGGCAATCAGCCCCAGCATTTT,CASSLLVQGNQPQHF
TRBD1,TRBJ2-6,TRBV19,NA,TGTGCCAGTAGTTCCCTCGACAGGGGTCCCATCTCTGGGGCCAACGTCCTGACTTTC,CASSSLDRGPISGANVLTF
NA,TRBJ1-5,TRBV29-1,many,TGCAGCGTTGGAGGGGTCGATCAGCCCCAGCATTTT,CSVGGVDQPQHF
NA,TRBJ1-1,TRBV7-3,NA,TGTGCCAGCAGCGCACATCGGAACACTGAAGCTTTCTTT,CASSAHRNTEAFF
NA,TRBJ2-6,TRBV7-9,few,TGTGCCAGCAGCTTAGCGGGGGGAAGTGGGGCCAACGTCCTGACTTTC,CASSLAGGSGANVLTF
NA,TRBJ2-7,TRBV27,few,TGTGCCAGCAGTTCCCTAATGGCCTACGAGCAGTACTTC,CASSSLMAYEQYF
NA,TRBJ1-4,TRBV2,NA,TGTGCCAGCAGTTACGATCTGTTTAGCGCAACTAATGAAAAACTGTTTTTT,CASSYDLFSATNEKLFF
TRBD2,TRBJ2-7,TRBV10-3,many,TGTGCCATCAGAGGAAGTAGCGGGAGTTACGAGCAGTACTTC,CAIRGSSGSYEQYF
NA,TRBJ1-5,TRBV2,NA,TGTGCCAGCAGTGAATCTGTAGGCAATCAGCCCCAGCATTTT,CASSESVGNQPQHF
NA,TRBJ2-1,TRBV15,few,TGTGCCACCAGCGACCGGGGCTCCTACAATGAGCAGTTCTTC,CATSDRGSYNEQFF
NA,TRBJ2-7,TRBV9,few,TGTGCCAGCAGCGCCACAGGAAGAGGACCCCACGAGCAGTACTTC,CASSATGRGPHEQYF
NA,TRBJ1-5,TRBV6-1,NA,TGTGCCAGCAGTTACATGACCGGTCGCAATCAGCCCCAGCATTTT,CASSYMTGRNQPQHF
TRBD1,TRBJ1-4,TRBV24-1,few,TGTGCCACCAGTGACGACCGACAGGGTGACAGTGAAAAACTGTTTTTT,CATSDDRQGDSEKLFF
TRBD2,TRBJ2-7,TRBV7-9,NA,TGTGCCAGCAGCTTGACTAGCGGATTCTCCTACGAGCAGTACTTC,CASSLTSGFSYEQYF
TRBD1,TRBJ2-7,TRBV6-1,few,TGTGCCAGCAGTGCGATGGGCAGGGGGAGCTCCTACGAGCAGTACTTC,CASSAMGRGSSYEQYF
NA,TRBJ1-5,TRBV7-6,many,TGTGCCAGCAGCTTAGGGGGCGACAGGCGCAATCAGCCCCAGCATTTT,CASSLGGDRRNQPQHF
NA,TRBJ1-1,TRBV7-9,few,TGTGCCAGCAGCTTGGACAGCACGAACACTGAAGCTTTCTTT,CASSLDSTNTEAFF
NA,TRBJ2-4,TRBV9,NA,TGTGCCAGCAGCCTCCGGACAGATGAAAACATTCAGTACTTC,CASSLRTDENIQYF
NA,TRBJ2-1,TRBV7-3,NA,TGTGCCAGCAGCCCCCGGGTATACAATGAGCAGTTCTTC,CASSPRVYNEQFF
TRBD1,TRBJ1-2,TRBV12-3/TRBV12-4,few,TGTGCCAGCAGTTTACACAGGGGAGGCTACACCTTC,CASSLHRGGYTF
NA,TRBJ2-7,TRBV29-1,NA,TGCAGCGTCGCTGACGAATCACCCTACGAGCAGTACTTC,CSVADESPYEQYF
NA,TRBJ1-2,TRBV29-1,NA,TGCAGCGGGCGGAAACAGACCTATGGCTACACCTTC,CSGRKQTYGYTF
NA,TRBJ1-1,TRBV9,few,TGTGCCAGCAGCCAAGAGGTGGGGGCTGGCGACACTGAAGCTTTCTTT,CASSQEVGAGDTEAFF
NA,TRBJ1-1,TRBV6-6,NA,TGTGCCAGCAGCCTAACAGGGACCCAGTCAAACTTT,CASSLTGTQSNF
NA,TRBJ2-7,TRBV6-6,NA,TGTGCCAGCAGGGCGTCTTACGAGCAGTACTTC,CASRASYEQYF
NA,TRBJ2-7,TRBV5-8,NA,TGTGCCAGCAGCCTAGGGGGTTCGGGACTTGCCTACGAGCAGTACTTC,CASSLGGSGLAYEQYF
NA,TRBJ1-2,TRBV7-2,many,TGTGCCAGCAGCTTACAGGGAACCTATGGCTACACCTTC,CASSLQGTYGYTF
NA,TRBJ1-1,TRBV6-5,few,TGTGCCAGCAGTTACTCACGGGTAAGAACTGAAGCTTTCTTT,CASSYSRVRTEAFF
NA,TRBJ1-5,TRBV29-1,NA,TGCAGCGTTGGACGGGGGGGCAATCAGCCCCAGCATTTT,CSVGRGGNQPQHF
NA,TRBJ2-5,TRBV24-1,few,TGTGCCACCAGTGACCCTGCCAGCATCCAAGAGACCCAGTACTTC,CATSDPASIQETQYF
TRBD1,TRBJ2-7,TRBV7-2,once,TGTGCCAGCAGCTTAGCAGGGGGACAGAACTACGAGCAGTACTTC,CASSLAGGQNYEQYF
NA,TRBJ1-4,TRBV2,few,TGTGCCAGCAGGCCCTCAGAGGGTGAAAAACTGTTTTTT,CASRPSEGEKLFF
TRBD1,TRBJ2-1,TRBV10-3,once,TGTGCCATCAGTGAGTCTAGGTCAGGGGGTACAGGTGAGCAGTTCTTC,CAISESRSGGTGEQFF
TRBD1,TRBJ1-4,TRBV10-3,NA,TGTGCCATTTCAGGGGGATCTGGAAAACTGTTTTTT,CAISGGSGKLFF
TRBD1,TRBJ2-6,TRBV10-2,once,TGTGCCAGCAGCCCAGGACAGGGATCCTCTGGGGCCAACGTCCTGACTTTC,CASSPGQGSSGANVLTF
TRBD1,TRBJ2-2,TRBV24-1,NA,TGTGCCACCAGCGATCGGGACAGGGCCACCACCGGGGAGCTGTTTTTT,CATSDRDRATTGELFF
TRBD1,TRBJ1-4,TRBV20-1,few,TGCAGTGCTAGAGATGGGGGGACAGTTAATGAAAAACTGTTTTTT,CSARDGGTVNEKLFF
NA,TRBJ2-5,TRBV7-8,many,TGTGCCAGCAGTCTGTCGGGGAAAGAGACCCAGTACTTC,CASSLSGKETQYF
TRBD2,TRBJ2-5,TRBV5-1,NA,TGCGCCAGCGGGACTACAGAGACCCAGTACTTC,CASGTTETQYF
TRBD1,TRBJ1-6,TRBV7-2,NA,TGTGCCAGCAGTAGGGCAGGGGGAGAACAGCCCCTCCACTTT,CASSRAGGEQPLHF
NA,TRBJ2-7,TRBV11-2,NA,TGTGCCAGCAGCTTAGATGGGGTCGGTTTTTCCTACGAGCAGTACTTC,CASSLDGVGFSYEQYF
TRBD1,TRBJ2-5,TRBV29-1,NA,TGCAGTTCGGGACAGCTCGAGACCCAGTACTTC,CSSGQLETQYF
TRBD1,TRBJ1-5,TRBV4-1,NA,TGCGCCAGCGGCCACAACAGGGGTCGGGATCAGCCCCAGCATTTT,CASGHNRGRDQPQHF
TRBD1,TRBJ1-4,TRBV12-3/TRBV12-4,NA,TGTGCCAGCAGTTCTCTAGACAGGGACCGAAATGAAAAACTGTTTTTT,CASSSLDRDRNEKLFF
NA,TRBJ1-5,TRBV19,NA,TGTGCCAGTAGTGTCCCCGGGACCCAAAGACCTAGCAATCAGCCCCAGCATTTT,CASSVPGTQRPSNQPQHF
NA,TRBJ1-1,TRBV5-6,NA,TGTGCCAGCAGCCCGACAGACTTGAACACTGAAGCTTTCTTT,CASSPTDLNTEAFF
TRBD1,TRBJ1-2,TRBV2,NA,TGTGCCAGCAGCGGGGGGACAGGGGAGGACTATGGCTACACCTTC,CASSGGTGEDYGYTF
NA,TRBJ1-2,TRBV20-1,NA,TGCAGTGCCCCGGCAGGGGACGGCTATGGCTACACCTTC,CSAPAGDGYGYTF
NA,TRBJ1-1,TRBV7-9,NA,TGTGCCAGCAGCTTAGCGGTCAGGGGTGCTGAAGCTTTCTTT,CASSLAVRGAEAFF
NA,TRBJ2-5,TRBV12-3/TRBV12-4,once,TGTGCCAGCAGCGTAGCTGGCAGAGATGTTCGAGAGACCCAGTACTTC,CASSVAGRDVRETQYF
NA,TRBJ2-7,TRBV29-1,NA,TGCAGCGTTGAAGAGCCCGGGGCTTCCTCCTACGAGCAGTACTTC,CSVEEPGASSYEQYF
TRBD2,TRBJ2-5,TRBV29-1,NA,TGCAGCGTTGATGGCGGGAGAGCAGAGACCCAGTACTTC,CSVDGGRAETQYF
NA,TRBJ2-7,TRBV5-1,NA,TGCGCCAGCAGCTTGGGTACATTGTACGAGCAGTACTTC,CASSLGTLYEQYF
NA,TRBJ2-1,TRBV7-6,NA,TGTGCCAGCAGCTTAGGTAACGGGCAGTTCTTC,CASSLGNGQFF